Detailed here is one T cell receptor (beta chain). Antigen specificity is unknown. The CDR3 consists of 15 residues. The V end lost 4 bases, the J end lost 0 bases, and 11 bases lay between the germline ends. CDR1 is SGHKS and CDR2 is YYEKEE in the germline V gene (reference sequence). This record belongs to a study of cytomegalovirus exposure and HLA in healthy donors. Study results and caveats: Previously analyzed data showed that most TCR beta V segments were productive at a frequency of about 90% or about 30%. Later analysis suggested links between common viral pathogens and several top significant clusters. When a later analysis was performed, an Asian-associated ancestry cluster reportedly had fewer N-insertions than the approximately 600-donor mean. Presence/absence analyses assumed roughly uniform sequencing depth across donors.

Vbeta (60) and Jbeta (13) primers were used in the PCR. The method was immunoSEQ multiplex PCR; TCRdb's version includes in-frame clones alone and lacks a portion of them. The data contain about 88,000 clones, 85% to 90% of them seen just once; the ten biggest clones take up around 2.5%. The sample consisted of PBMCs. The sequence came from a man aged 18 to 29 in good health and CMV-seronegative. V is TRBV5-5 and J is TRBJ1-5; D is undetermined. CDR3 residues: CASSIGSNSNQPQHF. Here the CDR3 DNA reads TGTGCCAGCAGCATCGGGAGTAATAGCAATCAGCCCCAGCATTTT.